The 27 T cell receptor beta chains in this list originate from one sample, sequenced in a study of T cells in Graves' hyperthyroidism and ophthalmopathy. TCR beta CDR3 region amplification was performed from RNA transcripts. First-round RT-PCR with HTBI primers amplified the TCR CDR3 region. Via MiXCR, TCRdb re-called the multiplex PCR reads, giving one row per CDR3 protein. The sample shows 600,000 or so distinct CDR3 sequences, about a sixth of them seen only once. The sample taken for sequencing was blood. These receptor sequences come from a woman between 25 and 40 years old with Graves' hyperthyroidism.

The chain carries TRBV9 and TRBJ2-1, with D hard to call. The germline V gene has CDR1 SGDLS and CDR2 YYNGEE. This CDR3 spans 12 amino acids. V lost 2 bases and J lost 6, with 6 bases in between. The CDR3, as DNA: TGTGCCAGCAGCGTGGCTCCCAATGAGCAGTTCTTC. Protein sequence: CASSVAPNEQFF.

In its sample, this clonotype was seen a few times. J is TRBJ2-7 and V is TRBV2; 8 nucleotides align to TRBD1. The CDR3 runs to 15 residues. V lost 6 bases, J lost 5 bases, and 12 bases stayed unmatched. Germline V gene sequence: CDR1 SNHLY, CDR2 FYNNEI. CDR3 region: CASSRGQGARHEQYF. For the CDR3, the DNA is TGTGCCAGCAGCAGAGGACAGGGCGCGAGGCACGAGCAGTACTTC.

This clonotype came up a few times. A much larger clone lies one base from this, so it may be a read error. This chain joins TRBV27 and TRBJ2-7; D is unclear. From germline, CDR1 is MNHEY and CDR2 SMNVEV (reference sequence). The CDR3 has 15 residues. The CDR3 coding sequence is TGTGCCCGCAGCACCCTGACCCAGCCACCCTACGAGCAGTACTTC. This codes for CARSTLTQPPYEQYF.

This clonotype turned up a few times. CDR3 in DNA: TGCAGCGTTGATTTTACCGGGACTGAAGCTTTCTTT. Residues: CSVDFTGTEAFF. The chain carries TRBV29-1 and TRBJ1-1; D call uncertain. The germline V and J ends were trimmed by 3 bases and 5 bases, with 10 bases remaining between them. Germline values: CDR1 SQVTM, CDR2 ANQGSEA. The CDR3 is 12 amino acids.

The V and J genes are TRBV29-1 and TRBJ2-4, with TRBD1 as a possible D gene (6 bases). The CDR3 contains 12 residues. Per germline, CDR1 SQVTM and CDR2 ANQGSEA. V was shortened by 6 bases and J by 6 bases, with 12 bases between the two germline ends. The CDR3, as DNA: TGCAGCGTGGGACAAGGGGGAAACATTCAGTACTTC. Translating gives CSVGQGGNIQYF.

This clonotype appeared many times. The chain couples TRBV6-5 to TRBJ2-7; TRBD2 is a possible D gene (6 bases). The germline gives CDR1 MNHEY, CDR2 SVGAGI. Trimming left V 0 bases short and J 4 bases short, with 10 bases between. The CDR3 consists of 14 residues. CDR3: CASSYSGGTYEQYF. As DNA, the CDR3 is TGTGCCAGCAGTTACTCCGGCGGGACGTACGAGCAGTACTTC.

This clonotype was seen ten or more times. The chain couples TRBV20-1 to TRBJ2-7; possibly TRBD1 for D (8 bases). CDR3 length: 15 amino acids. CDR1 and CDR2 (germline): DFQATT, SNEGSKA (reference sequence). Trimming stripped 6 bases from V and 0 bases from J, with 18 bases between. CDR3 bases: TGCAGTGCCAGGGGAGGGACAGGCTTCTCCTACGAGCAGTACTTC. Protein product: CSARGGTGFSYEQYF.

This clonotype was seen at least ten times. CDR3 DNA sequence: TGTGCCAGCTCACCGTTGGGCGGGGACGAGCAGTACTTC. Protein product: CASSPLGGDEQYF. This rearrangement joins TRBV18 to TRBJ2-7, with D possibly being TRBD2 (6 bases). This CDR3 comprises 13 residues. The V gene lost 3 bases and the J gene lost 5 bases, with 11 bases spanning the gap. Germline V gene sequence: CDR1 KGHSH, CDR2 LQKENI.

This clonotype was seen more than once but under ten times. The genes are TRBV5-6 and TRBJ2-7, with D possibly matching TRBD1 (5 bases). CDR1 is SGHDT, CDR2 YYEEEE, per germline. The CDR3 covers 14 residues. V lost 2 bases to trimming and J lost 0 bases, with 9 bases between them. The CDR3 here is CASSFGRVSYEQYF. In nucleotides, the CDR3 is TGTGCCAGCAGCTTCGGCAGGGTCTCCTACGAGCAGTACTTC.

Remarks on this clonotype: This may be a read error: a much more frequent sequence differs by one nucleotide. DNA of the CDR3: TGTGCCAGCAGAGGGACAGGACGTACCTACAAGCAGTACTTC. It encodes CASRGTGRTYKQYF. The chain links TRBV28 to TRBJ2-7; 8 positions agree with TRBD1. Germline CDR1 is MDHEN and CDR2 is SYDVKM. The CDR3 runs to 14 residues.

Many counts were recorded for this clonotype. V and J are TRBV12-3 or TRBV12-4 and TRBJ1-1; D ambiguous. Trimming stripped 3 bases from V and 8 bases from J, with 10 bases between. The CDR3 consists of 12 residues. The CDR3 loop reads CASSLRVTEAFF. The CDR3 region has the DNA TGTGCCAGCAGTTTGAGAGTGACGGAAGCTTTCTTT.

Only a few counts were recorded for this clonotype. CDR3 region: CASGQTSGSTITGSYEQYF. The CDR3 coding sequence is TGTGCCAGCGGACAAACTAGCGGGAGTACAATAACTGGTTCTTACGAGCAGTACTTC. The chain joins TRBV14 to TRBJ2-7; 11 bases map to TRBD2. Trimming cost V 8 bases and J 4 bases; bases outside gene matches: 22. The CDR3 length is 19 residues. CDR1 SGHDN and CDR2 FVKESK come from the germline V gene.

The chain joins TRBV5-8 to TRBJ2-7; TRBD2 matches 7 bases. The CDR3 loop spans 15 amino acids. The junction had 7 bases not matched to a gene; V was cut back by 2 bases and J by 2 bases. Germline V gives CDR1 SGHTS, CDR2 YDEGEE. Here the CDR3 DNA reads TGTGCCAGCAGCTTCGGGCCAGCGGGAACCTACGAGCAGTACTTC. This encodes CASSFGPAGTYEQYF.

The chain links TRBV6-2 or TRBV6-3 to TRBJ2-2, with TRBD2 matching 7 bases. After removal of 6 bases from V and 3 bases from J, the junction contained 10 bases not matched to a gene. Germline V gene lookup returns CDR1 MNHEY and CDR2 SVGEGT. The CDR3 length is 16 residues. CDR3 nucleotide sequence: TGTGCCAGCAGAGACCCTAGCGGCTCTTACACCGGGGAGCTGTTTTTT. Encoded protein: CASRDPSGSYTGELFF.

The V gene is TRBV7-8, the J gene TRBJ2-7; 12 bases match TRBD2. This CDR3 has 16 amino acids. Germline V gives CDR1 SGHVS, CDR2 FQNEAQ. V was clipped by 0 bases and J by 3 bases; unmatched bases: 3. In DNA, the CDR3 is TGTGCCAGCAGCTTAGCGGGGACTAGCGGGTTCTACGAGCAGTACTTC. Translation gives CASSLAGTSGFYEQYF.

This clonotype has ten or more counts. Given the absence of the conserved phenylalanine or tryptophan at the CDR3 end, a read error is likely. This chain joins TRBV28 and TRBJ2-7; no definite D call. The CDR3 is 15 residues long. From germline, CDR1 is MDHEN and CDR2 SYDVKM. V was cut by 2 bases and J by 0 bases, with 11 bases left in between. CDR3 coding DNA: TGTGCCAGCAGTTTACAAGGGCCGAGCTCCTACGAGCAGTACCTC. Translation gives CASSLQGPSSYEQYL.

This clonotype showed up just a few times. The V call is TRBV12-3 or TRBV12-4, the J call TRBJ2-7; TRBD2 agrees at 12 bases. The CDR3 extends over 15 amino acids. V dropped 5 bases and J dropped 5; count of bases not matched to a gene: 7. The CDR3 DNA is TGTGCCAGCAGTGGTCTAGCGGGAGGGCGGAACGAGCAGTACTTC. Its translation: CASSGLAGGRNEQYF.

The chain is built from TRBV28 and TRBJ2-5, with 8 bases that match TRBD2. The CDR3 has 16 amino acids. V lost 1 base, J lost 3 bases, and 7 bases stayed unmatched. Per the germline V gene, CDR1 is MDHEN and CDR2 is SYDVKM. This CDR3 reads CASSLYSGGPEETQYF. The DNA of the CDR3 is TGTGCCAGCAGTTTATACTCGGGAGGGCCGGAAGAGACCCAGTACTTC.

The sample holds a few counts of this clonotype. The genes are TRBV12-3 or TRBV12-4 and TRBJ2-1, with 16 bases identical to TRBD2. V gave up 9 bases and J gave up 4 bases; unmatched junction bases: 12. This CDR3 comprises 18 residues. CDR3 bases: TGTGCCAGTCGCACGGGGACTAGCGGGAGGGAAACATACAATGAGCAGTTCTTC. Amino acid sequence: CASRTGTSGRETYNEQFF.

In its sample, this clonotype was seen a few times. The rearrangement uses TRBV7-2 and TRBJ1-6; D may be TRBD1 (5 bases). Germline V gives CDR1 SGHTA, CDR2 FQGNSA. V was pared by 6 bases and J by 9 bases, with 18 bases between. The CDR3 runs 15 residues. DNA of the CDR3: TGTGCCAGCAGGGTCGCCGGGGCCAGCGGTTCACCCCTCCACTTT. Its translation is CASRVAGASGSPLHF. The variable domain in full, completed from reference TRBV7-2 and TRBJ1-6, reads GAGVSQSPSNKVTEKGKDVELRCDPISGHTALYWYRQSLGQGLEFLIYFQGNSAPDKSGLPSDRFSAERTGGSVSTLTIQRTQQEDSAVYLCASRVAGASGSPLHFGNGTRLTVT.

Concerning this clonotype: Mismatch with germline at one junction end may stem from a read error. The J gene is TRBJ1-6, the V gene TRBV6-1; D not resolved. This CDR3 contains 13 residues. Germline CDR1 reads MNHNS; CDR2 reads SASEGT. The CDR3 nucleotides are TGTTCCAGCGGGAATGGACCAGGATCACCCCTCCACTTT. Encoded protein: CSSGNGPGSPLHF.

This clonotype occurred a few times. This rearrangement joins TRBV9 to TRBJ1-5; D is uncertain. Trimming shortened V by 0 bases and J by 5 bases, and 6 bases separated the two germline ends. The germline gives CDR1 SGDLS, CDR2 YYNGEE. The length of the CDR3 is 13 residues. In DNA, the CDR3 is TGTGCCAGCAGCGTAGGTTCCGATCAGCCCCAGCATTTT. Translated: CASSVGSDQPQHF. Full variable domain (missing parts from reference TRBV9 and TRBJ1-5): DSGVTQTPKHLITATGQRVTLRCSPRSGDLSVYWYQQSLDQGLQFLIQYYNGEERAKGNILERFSAQQFPDLHSELNLSSLELGDSALYFCASSVGSDQPQHFGDGTRLSIL.

This clonotype was counted ten times or more. The chain uses TRBV2 and TRBJ1-1; D gene ambiguous. Germline loops: CDR1 SNHLY, CDR2 FYNNEI. V was shortened by 4 bases and J by 1 base, with 10 bases between the two germline ends. The CDR3 is made up of 14 amino acids. The CDR3: CASSAEASNTEAFF. DNA of the CDR3: TGTGCCAGCAGTGCCGAGGCCTCGAACACTGAAGCTTTCTTT.

The chain recombines TRBV5-4 with TRBJ1-1; TRBD1 is a possible D gene (5 bases). The germline gives CDR1 SGHNT, CDR2 YYREEE (reference sequence). The germline V and J ends were trimmed by 4 bases and 1 base, with 14 bases remaining between them. CDR3 length: 15 residues. CDR3 amino acids: CASSPSFDRNTEAFF. In DNA, the CDR3 is TGTGCCAGCAGCCCCTCGTTTGACAGGAACACTGAAGCTTTCTTT.

This clonotype was observed at least ten times. The gene calls are TRBV7-3 and TRBJ1-1; D perhaps matches TRBD1 (6 bases). CDR3 length: 13 amino acids. Germline V gives CDR1 SGHTA, CDR2 FQGTGA. The ends were cut back, 8 bases at V and 2 bases at J, with 12 bases in the middle. Here the CDR3 reads CASGKQGNTEAFF. The CDR3 DNA reads TGTGCCAGCGGCAAACAGGGTAACACTGAAGCTTTCTTT.

The V and J genes are TRBV3-2 and TRBJ1-2; TRBD1 is the table's D call, not checked against the DNA. TRBV3-2 is shown as a pseudogene. The CDR3 sequence is 17 residues long. The DNA of the CDR3 is TGTGCCAGCAGCCACAGACCGACAGGGGAAACTAACTATGGCTACACCTTC. The encoded protein is CASSHRPTGETNYGYTF.

In regard to this clonotype: Compared with germline, one end of the junction differs, possibly owing to a read error. The CDR3 protein is CASSNRGQGTGEPFF. Written as DNA, the CDR3 is TGTGCCAGCAGTAACAGGGGGCAAGGCACCGGGGAGCCGTTTTTT. V usage is TRBV11-2 and J usage is TRBJ2-2, with TRBD1 matching over 9 bases. Germline assignment: CDR1 SGHAT and CDR2 FQNNGV. The CDR3 consists of 15 residues.